This T cell receptor (beta chain) is from a study of cytomegalovirus exposure and HLA in healthy donors. As to this clone: Its specificity is not known.

Study results and caveats: A later analysis reportedly identified an Asian-associated ancestry cluster as carrying fewer N-insertions than the approximately 710-donor mean. TRBV6-2, TRBV6-3 and some other V segments were unresolvable in 87-base-pair reads. What a later analysis showed was that several of the most significant clusters appeared linked to common viral pathogens. 150 or so TCR beta chains were listed as cytomegalovirus-associated.

V was pared by 5 bases and J by 5 bases, with 2 bases of the junction left unmatched. Germline lookup yields CDR1 MNHEY and CDR2 SMNVEV (reference sequence). This CDR3 is 13 amino acids long. Vbeta (60) and Jbeta (13) primers were used in the PCR. Method: immunoSEQ multiplex PCR; TCRdb's copy keeps in-frame clones and lacks some. The table shows 150,000 to 200,000 clones, with approximately 80% occurring only once. The chain is built from TRBV27 and TRBJ2-2, with 7 bases identical to TRBD1. Sequencing was performed on PBMCs. The receptor was derived from a man between 18 and 35 years old in good health and CMV-seronegative. In nucleotides, the CDR3 is TGTGCCAGCAGTGGGACAGAAACCGGGGAGCTGTTTTTT. Its translation is CASSGTETGELFF.